The 3 T cell receptor beta chains given below trace back to one sample, sequenced in a study of blood T cell repertoires in COVID-19. Using immunoSEQ multiplex PCR, the repertoire was profiled, and TCRdb retains in-frame clones only, with some absent. Counted here are 25,000 to 30,000 clones, approximately 88% occurring once; the ten biggest clones make up less than 20%. Sequencing was performed on peripheral blood. These receptors were obtained from a human donor in a cohort sampled during active COVID-19.

The chain carries TRBV12-3 or TRBV12-4 and TRBJ2-3, with D possibly matching TRBD2 (6 bases). CDR3 size: 13 residues. Trimming cost V 5 bases and J 2 bases, with 8 bases left between them. The CDR3 coding sequence is TGTGCCAGCAGTAGGGACTCCACAGATACGCAGTATTTT. This encodes CASSRDSTDTQYF.

CDR3 residues: CASSVEGYEQYF. The CDR3 bases are TGTGCCAGCAGCGTCGAGGGTTACGAGCAGTACTTC. The chain couples TRBV9 to TRBJ2-7; possible D gene TRBD2, 5 bases. This CDR3 comprises 12 residues. Germline V lookup: CDR1 SGDLS, CDR2 YYNGEE. V dropped 2 bases and J dropped 4 bases, with 7 bases sitting between them.

V is TRBV6-4 and J is TRBJ1-1; TRBD1 agrees at 7 bases. This CDR3 has 14 amino acids. The germline gives CDR1 MRHNA, CDR2 SNTAGT. J was trimmed by 5 bases and V by 4 bases; bases with no gene match: 7. In nucleotides, the CDR3 is TGTGCCAGCAGTGTTGACAGGGCGGGGACTGAAGCTTTCTTT. Its translation is CASSVDRAGTEAFF.